This T cell receptor (delta chain) was identified in a study of delta chains in infants with herpesvirus infections. Whole-study context: A Ugandan infant cohort was followed from birth for primary CMV.

PBMC RNA was reverse transcribed using gamma-chain- and delta-chain-specific primers. TCRdb reanalysed the RT-PCR reads with CATT. The repertoire holds about 1,300 delta-chain clones, with roughly a third as singletons. The study's findings and limits: The public clonotype appeared only at the first post-infection time point. Limitations included few samples and no matched controls for race or environment.

This clone ranks as medium-sized. Its specificity is not known. The input for sequencing was peripheral blood, taken at time point 2 of longitudinal follow-up. This clonotype was sampled from a human donor who was a Ugandan infant, either HIV-exposed or HIV-unexposed (not recorded which).

This CDR3 reads CALGELLPTPLGSEAQLFF. CDR3 sequence (DNA): TGTGCTCTTGGGGAACTCCTACCTACTCCACTCGGGAGTGAAGCACAACTCTTCTTT. V and J are TRDV1 and TRDJ2, with D possibly being TRDD2 (5 bases). Germline V gene data show CDR1 as TSWWSYY and CDR2 as QGS. The CDR3 covers 19 residues. Trimming shortened V by 0 bases and J by 7 bases, and 24 bases separated the two germline ends.